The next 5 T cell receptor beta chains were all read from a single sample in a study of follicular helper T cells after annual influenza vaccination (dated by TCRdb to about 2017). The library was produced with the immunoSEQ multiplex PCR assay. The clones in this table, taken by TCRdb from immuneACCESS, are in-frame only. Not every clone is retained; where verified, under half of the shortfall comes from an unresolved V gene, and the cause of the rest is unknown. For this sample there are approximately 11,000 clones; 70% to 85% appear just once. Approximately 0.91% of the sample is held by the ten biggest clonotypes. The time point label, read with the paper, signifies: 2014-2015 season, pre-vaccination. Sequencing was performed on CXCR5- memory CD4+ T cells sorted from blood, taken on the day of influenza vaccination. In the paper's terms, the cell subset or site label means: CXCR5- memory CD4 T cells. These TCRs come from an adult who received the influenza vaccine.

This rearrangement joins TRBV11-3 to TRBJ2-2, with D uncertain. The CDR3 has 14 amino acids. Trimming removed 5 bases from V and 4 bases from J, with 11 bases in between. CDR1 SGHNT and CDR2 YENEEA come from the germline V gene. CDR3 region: CASSTTTTTGELFF. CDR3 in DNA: TGTGCCAGCAGCACCACGACGACCACCGGGGAGCTGTTTTTT.

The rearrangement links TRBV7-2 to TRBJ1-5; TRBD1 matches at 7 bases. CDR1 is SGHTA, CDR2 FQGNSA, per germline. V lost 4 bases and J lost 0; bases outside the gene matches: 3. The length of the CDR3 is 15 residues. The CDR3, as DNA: TGTGCCAGCAGCTCGACAGGGACTAGCAATCAGCCCCAGCATTTT. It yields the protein CASSSTGTSNQPQHF.

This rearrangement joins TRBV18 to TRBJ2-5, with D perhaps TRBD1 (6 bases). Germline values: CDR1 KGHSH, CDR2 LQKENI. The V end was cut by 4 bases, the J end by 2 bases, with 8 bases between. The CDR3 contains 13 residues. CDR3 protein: CASSLGAQETQYF. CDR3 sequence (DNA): TGTGCCAGCTCACTGGGGGCACAAGAGACCCAGTACTTC.

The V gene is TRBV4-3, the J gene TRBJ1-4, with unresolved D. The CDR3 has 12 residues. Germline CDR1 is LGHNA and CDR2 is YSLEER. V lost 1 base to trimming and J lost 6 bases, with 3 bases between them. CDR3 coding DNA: TGCGCCAGCAGCCAAGTAGATGAAAAACTGTTTTTT. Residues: CASSQVDEKLFF.

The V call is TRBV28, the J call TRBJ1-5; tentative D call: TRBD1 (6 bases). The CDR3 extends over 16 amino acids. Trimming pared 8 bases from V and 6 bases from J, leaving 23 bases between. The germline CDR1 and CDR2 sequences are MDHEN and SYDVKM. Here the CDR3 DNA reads TGTGCCAGCTTGGGGGGGGGAACAGGGTTCTCTCAGCCCCAGCATTTT. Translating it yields CASLGGGTGFSQPQHF.